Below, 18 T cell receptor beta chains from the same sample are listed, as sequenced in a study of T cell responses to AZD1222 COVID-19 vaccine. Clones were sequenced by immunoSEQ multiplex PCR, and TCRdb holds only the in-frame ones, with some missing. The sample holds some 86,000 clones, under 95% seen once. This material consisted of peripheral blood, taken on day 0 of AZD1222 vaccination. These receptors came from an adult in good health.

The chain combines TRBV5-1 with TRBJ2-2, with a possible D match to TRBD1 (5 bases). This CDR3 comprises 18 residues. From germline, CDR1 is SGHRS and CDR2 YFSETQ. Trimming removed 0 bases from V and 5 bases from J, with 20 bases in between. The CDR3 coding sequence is TGCGCCAGCAGCTTGGCCCATCCGCAGGGATATATTACCGGGGAGCTGTTTTTT. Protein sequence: CASSLAHPQGYITGELFF.

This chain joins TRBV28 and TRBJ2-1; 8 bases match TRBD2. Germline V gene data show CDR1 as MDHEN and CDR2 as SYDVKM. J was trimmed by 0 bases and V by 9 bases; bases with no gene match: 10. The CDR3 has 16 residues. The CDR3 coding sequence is TGTGCCAGTCGGGAACTAGCGGCATACTCCTACAATGAGCAGTTCTTC. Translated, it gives CASRELAAYSYNEQFF.

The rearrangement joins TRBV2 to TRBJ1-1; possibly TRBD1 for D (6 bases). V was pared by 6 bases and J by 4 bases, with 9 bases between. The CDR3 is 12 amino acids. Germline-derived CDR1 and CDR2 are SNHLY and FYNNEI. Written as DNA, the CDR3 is TGTGCCAGCAGGGAGGACAGCACTGAAGCTTTCTTT. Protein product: CASREDSTEAFF.

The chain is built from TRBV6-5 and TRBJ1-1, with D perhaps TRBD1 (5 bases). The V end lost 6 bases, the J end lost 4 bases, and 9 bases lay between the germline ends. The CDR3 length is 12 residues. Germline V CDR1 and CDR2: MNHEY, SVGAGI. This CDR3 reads CASSRGVTEAFF. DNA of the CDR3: TGTGCCAGCAGCCGGGGGGTCACTGAAGCTTTCTTT.

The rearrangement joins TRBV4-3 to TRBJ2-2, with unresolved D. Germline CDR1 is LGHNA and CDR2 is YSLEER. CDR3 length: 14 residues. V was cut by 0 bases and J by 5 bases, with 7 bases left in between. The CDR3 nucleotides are TGCGCCAGCAGCCAAGAAGATGGAACCGGGGAGCTGTTTTTT. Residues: CASSQEDGTGELFF.

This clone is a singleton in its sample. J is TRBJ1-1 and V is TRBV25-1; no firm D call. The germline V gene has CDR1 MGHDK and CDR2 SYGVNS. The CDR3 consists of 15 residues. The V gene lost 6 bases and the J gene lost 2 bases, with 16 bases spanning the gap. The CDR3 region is CASRPRDYFNTEAFF. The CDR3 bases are TGTGCCAGCAGACCCAGAGACTATTTCAACACTGAAGCTTTCTTT.

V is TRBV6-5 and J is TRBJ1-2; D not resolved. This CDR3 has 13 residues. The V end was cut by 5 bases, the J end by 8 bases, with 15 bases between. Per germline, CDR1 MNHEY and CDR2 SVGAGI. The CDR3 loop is CASSSIEAVGYTF. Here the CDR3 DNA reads TGTGCCAGCAGTAGTATTGAAGCTGTGGGCTACACCTTC.

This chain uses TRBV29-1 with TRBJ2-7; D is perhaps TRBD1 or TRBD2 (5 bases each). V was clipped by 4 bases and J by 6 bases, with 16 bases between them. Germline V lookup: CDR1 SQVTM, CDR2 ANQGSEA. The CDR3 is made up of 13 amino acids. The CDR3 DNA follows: TGCAGCGTTGGGGACCTCTATGGCTCCGAGCAGTACTTC. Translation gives CSVGDLYGSEQYF.

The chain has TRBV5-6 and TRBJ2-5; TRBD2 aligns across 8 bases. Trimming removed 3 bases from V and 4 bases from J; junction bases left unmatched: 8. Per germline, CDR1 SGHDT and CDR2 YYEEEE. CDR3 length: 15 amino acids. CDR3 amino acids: CASSSVASGRETQYF. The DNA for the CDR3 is TGTGCCAGCAGCTCGGTGGCCAGCGGGAGAGAGACCCAGTACTTC.

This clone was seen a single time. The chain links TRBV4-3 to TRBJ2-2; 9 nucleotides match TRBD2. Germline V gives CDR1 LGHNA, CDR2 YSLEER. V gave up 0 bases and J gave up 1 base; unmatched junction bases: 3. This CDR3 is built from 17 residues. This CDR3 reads CASSQDRLAVNTGELFF. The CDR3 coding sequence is TGCGCCAGCAGCCAAGATCGACTAGCGGTGAACACCGGGGAGCTGTTTTTT.

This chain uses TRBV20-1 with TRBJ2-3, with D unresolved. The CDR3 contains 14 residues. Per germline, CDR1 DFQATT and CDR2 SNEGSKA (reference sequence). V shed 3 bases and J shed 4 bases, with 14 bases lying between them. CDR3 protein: CSASGAPPADTQYF. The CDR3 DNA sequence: TGCAGTGCTAGTGGCGCGCCCCCCGCAGATACGCAGTATTTT.

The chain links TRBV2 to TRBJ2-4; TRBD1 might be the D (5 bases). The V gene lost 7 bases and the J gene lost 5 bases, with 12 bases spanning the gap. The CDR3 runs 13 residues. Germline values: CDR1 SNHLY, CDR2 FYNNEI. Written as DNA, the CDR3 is TGTGCCAGCAAAGTTGACAGAGAAAACATTCAGTACTTC. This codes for CASKVDRENIQYF.

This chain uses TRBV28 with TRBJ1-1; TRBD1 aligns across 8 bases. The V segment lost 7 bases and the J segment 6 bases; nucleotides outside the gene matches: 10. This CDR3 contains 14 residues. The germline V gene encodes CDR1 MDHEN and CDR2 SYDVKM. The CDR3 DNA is TGTGCCAGCATATGGACAGGGATCAAAGCTGAAGCTTTCTTT. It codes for CASIWTGIKAEAFF.

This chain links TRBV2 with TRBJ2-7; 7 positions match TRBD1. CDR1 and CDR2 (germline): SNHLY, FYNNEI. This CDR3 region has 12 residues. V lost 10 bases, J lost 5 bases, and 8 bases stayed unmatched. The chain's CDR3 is CANNRGEHEQYF. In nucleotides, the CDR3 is TGTGCCAACAACAGGGGTGAACACGAGCAGTACTTC.

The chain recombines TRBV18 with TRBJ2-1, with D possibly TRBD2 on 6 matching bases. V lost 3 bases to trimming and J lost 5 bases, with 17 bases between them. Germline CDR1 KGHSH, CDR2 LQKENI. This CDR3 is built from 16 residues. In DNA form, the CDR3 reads TGTGCCAGCTCACCTTGGACTAACCCACAGGACAATGAGCAGTTCTTC. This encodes CASSPWTNPQDNEQFF.

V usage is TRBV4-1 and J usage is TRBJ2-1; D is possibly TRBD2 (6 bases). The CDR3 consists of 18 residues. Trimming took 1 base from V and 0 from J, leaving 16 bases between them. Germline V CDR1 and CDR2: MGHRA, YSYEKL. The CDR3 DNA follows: TGCGCCAGCAGCCAAGCTGCCGCGGGACTGAGCTCCTACAATGAGCAGTTCTTC. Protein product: CASSQAAAGLSSYNEQFF.

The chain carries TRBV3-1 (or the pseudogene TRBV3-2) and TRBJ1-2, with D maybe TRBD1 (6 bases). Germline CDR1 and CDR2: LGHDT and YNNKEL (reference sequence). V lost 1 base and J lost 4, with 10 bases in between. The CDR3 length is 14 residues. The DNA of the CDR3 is TGTGCCAGCAGCCAAGTCCAGGGGAGCTATGGCTACACCTTC. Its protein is CASSQVQGSYGYTF.

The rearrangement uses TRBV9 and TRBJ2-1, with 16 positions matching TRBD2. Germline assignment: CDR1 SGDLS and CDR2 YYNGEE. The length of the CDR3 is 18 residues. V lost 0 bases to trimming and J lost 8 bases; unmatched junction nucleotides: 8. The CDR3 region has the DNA TGTGCCAGCAGCGTAGGGCCGGGACTAGCGGGAGGGGAGGATGAGCAGTTCTTC. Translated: CASSVGPGLAGGEDEQFF.